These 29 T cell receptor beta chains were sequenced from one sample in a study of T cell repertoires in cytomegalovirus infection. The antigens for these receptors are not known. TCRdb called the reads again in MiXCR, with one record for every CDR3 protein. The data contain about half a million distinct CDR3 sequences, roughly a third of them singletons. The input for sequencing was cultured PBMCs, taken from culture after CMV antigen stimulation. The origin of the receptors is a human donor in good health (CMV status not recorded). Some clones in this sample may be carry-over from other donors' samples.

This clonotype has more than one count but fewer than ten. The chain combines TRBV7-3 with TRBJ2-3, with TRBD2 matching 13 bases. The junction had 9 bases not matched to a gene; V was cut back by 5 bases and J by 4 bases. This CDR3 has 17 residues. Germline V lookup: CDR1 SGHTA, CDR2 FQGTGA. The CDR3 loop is CASSPLRTSGSSDTQYF. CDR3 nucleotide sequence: TGTGCCAGCAGCCCACTTCGGACTAGCGGGAGCTCAGATACGCAGTATTTT.

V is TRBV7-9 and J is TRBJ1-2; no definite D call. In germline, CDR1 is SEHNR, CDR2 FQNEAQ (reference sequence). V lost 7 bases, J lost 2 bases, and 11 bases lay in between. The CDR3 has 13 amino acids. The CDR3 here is CASNGQNNYGYTF. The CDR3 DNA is TGTGCCAGCAATGGCCAAAACAACTATGGCTACACCTTC.

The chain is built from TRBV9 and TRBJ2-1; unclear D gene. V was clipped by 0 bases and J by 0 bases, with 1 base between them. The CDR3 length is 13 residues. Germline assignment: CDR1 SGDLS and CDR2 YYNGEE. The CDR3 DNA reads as TGTGCCAGCAGCGTAGACTCCTACAATGAGCAGTTCTTC. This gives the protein CASSVDSYNEQFF.

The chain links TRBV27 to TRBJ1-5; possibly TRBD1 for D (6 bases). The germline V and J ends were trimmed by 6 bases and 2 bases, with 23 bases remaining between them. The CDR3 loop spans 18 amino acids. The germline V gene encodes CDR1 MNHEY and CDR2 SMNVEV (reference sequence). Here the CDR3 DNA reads TGTGCCAGCAGCTCTGTGGCCCACAGGGCTTGGGGCAATCAGCCCCAGCATTTT. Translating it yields CASSSVAHRAWGNQPQHF.

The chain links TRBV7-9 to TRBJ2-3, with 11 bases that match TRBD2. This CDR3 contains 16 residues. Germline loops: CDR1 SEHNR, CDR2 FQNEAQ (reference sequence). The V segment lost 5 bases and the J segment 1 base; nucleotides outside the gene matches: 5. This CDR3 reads CASSGSTSGGTDTQYF. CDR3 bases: TGTGCCAGCAGCGGCTCGACTAGCGGGGGCACAGATACGCAGTATTTT.

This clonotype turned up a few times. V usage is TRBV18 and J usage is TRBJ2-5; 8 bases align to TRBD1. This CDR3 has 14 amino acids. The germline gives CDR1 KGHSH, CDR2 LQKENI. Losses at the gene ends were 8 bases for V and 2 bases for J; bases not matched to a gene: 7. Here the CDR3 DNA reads TGTGCCAGCAGCCCCTGGACAGGGCAAGAGACCCAGTACTTC. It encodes CASSPWTGQETQYF.

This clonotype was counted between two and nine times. CDR3 sequence: CASSQGIMTGELFF. In nucleotides, the CDR3 is TGCGCCAGCAGCCAAGGGATTATGACCGGGGAGCTGTTTTTT. The chain combines TRBV4-3 with TRBJ2-2; D is unclear. Germline V gives CDR1 LGHNA, CDR2 YSLEER. The CDR3 extends over 14 amino acids. The ends were cut back, 1 base at V and 5 bases at J, with 8 bases in the middle.

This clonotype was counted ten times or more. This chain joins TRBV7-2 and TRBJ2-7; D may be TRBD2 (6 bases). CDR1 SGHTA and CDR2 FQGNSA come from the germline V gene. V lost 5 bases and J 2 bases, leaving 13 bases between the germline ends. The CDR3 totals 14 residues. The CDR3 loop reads CASSPRGTAYEQYF. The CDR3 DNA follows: TGTGCCAGCAGCCCGCGCGGGACTGCCTACGAGCAGTACTTC.

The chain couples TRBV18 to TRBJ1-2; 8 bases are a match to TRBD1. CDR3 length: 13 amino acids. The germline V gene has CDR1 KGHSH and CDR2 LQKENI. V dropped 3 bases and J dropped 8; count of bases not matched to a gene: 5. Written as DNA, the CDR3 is TGTGCCAGCTCACCGGACAGGGCGGGCGGCTACACCTTC. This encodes CASSPDRAGGYTF.

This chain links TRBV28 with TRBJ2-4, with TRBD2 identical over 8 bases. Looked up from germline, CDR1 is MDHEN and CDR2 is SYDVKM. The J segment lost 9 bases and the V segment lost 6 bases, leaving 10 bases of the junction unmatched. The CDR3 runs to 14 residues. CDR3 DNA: TGTGCCAGCAGCCTTACTAGCGGCGGGGGCATTCAGTACTTC. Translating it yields CASSLTSGGGIQYF.

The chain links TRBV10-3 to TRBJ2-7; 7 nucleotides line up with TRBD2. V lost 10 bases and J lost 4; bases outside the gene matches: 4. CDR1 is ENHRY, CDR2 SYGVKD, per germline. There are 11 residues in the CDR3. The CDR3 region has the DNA TGTGCCACCGGACTAGATTACGAGCAGTACGTC. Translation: CATGLDYEQYV.

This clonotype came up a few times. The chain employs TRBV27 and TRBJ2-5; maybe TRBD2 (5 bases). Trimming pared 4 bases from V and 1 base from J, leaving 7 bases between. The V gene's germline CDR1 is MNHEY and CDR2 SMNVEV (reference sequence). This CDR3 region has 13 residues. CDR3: CASSSRGQETQYF. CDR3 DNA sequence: TGTGCCAGCAGTTCCCGGGGCCAAGAGACCCAGTACTTC.

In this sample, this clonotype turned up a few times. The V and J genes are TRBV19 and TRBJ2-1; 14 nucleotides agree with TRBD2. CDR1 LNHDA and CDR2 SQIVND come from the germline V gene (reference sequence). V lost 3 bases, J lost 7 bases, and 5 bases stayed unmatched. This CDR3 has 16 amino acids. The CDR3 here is CASSILGLAGGNEQFF. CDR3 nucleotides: TGTGCCAGTAGTATCCTAGGACTAGCGGGAGGTAATGAGCAGTTCTTC.

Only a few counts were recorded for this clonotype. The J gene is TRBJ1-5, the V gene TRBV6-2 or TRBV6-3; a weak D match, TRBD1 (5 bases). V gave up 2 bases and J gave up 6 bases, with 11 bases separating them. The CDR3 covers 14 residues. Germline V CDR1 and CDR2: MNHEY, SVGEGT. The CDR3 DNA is TGTGCCAGCAGTTACGAATGGGGGTTTCAGCCCCAGCATTTT. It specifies CASSYEWGFQPQHF.

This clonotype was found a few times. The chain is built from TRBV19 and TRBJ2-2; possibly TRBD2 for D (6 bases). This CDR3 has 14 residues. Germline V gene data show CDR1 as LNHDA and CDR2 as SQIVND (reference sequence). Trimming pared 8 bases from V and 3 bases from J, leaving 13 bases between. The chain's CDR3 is CASWDSGDTGELFF. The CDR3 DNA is TGTGCCAGTTGGGATAGCGGAGACACCGGGGAGCTGTTTTTT.

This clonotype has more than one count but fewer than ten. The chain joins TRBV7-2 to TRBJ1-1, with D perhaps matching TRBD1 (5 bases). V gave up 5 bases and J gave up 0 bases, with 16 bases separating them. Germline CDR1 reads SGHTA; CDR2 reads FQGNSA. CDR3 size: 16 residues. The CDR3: CASSRSGTGLNTEAFF. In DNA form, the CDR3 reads TGTGCCAGCAGCCGCAGTGGTACAGGCCTGAACACTGAAGCTTTCTTT.

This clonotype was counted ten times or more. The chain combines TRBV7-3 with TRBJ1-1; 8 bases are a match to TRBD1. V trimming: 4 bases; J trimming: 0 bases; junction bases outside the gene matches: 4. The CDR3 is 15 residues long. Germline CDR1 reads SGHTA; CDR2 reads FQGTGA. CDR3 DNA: TGTGCCAGCAGCTCAGGACAGGGAGTGAACACTGAAGCTTTCTTT. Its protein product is CASSSGQGVNTEAFF.

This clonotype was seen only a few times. The CDR3 DNA reads as TGTGCCAGCAGCGTACAGGCCTGGGTAGCCAAAAACATTCAGTACTTC. Protein: CASSVQAWVAKNIQYF. The gene calls are TRBV6-1 and TRBJ2-4; TRBD1 might be the D (5 bases). Germline values: CDR1 MNHNS, CDR2 SASEGT. This CDR3 contains 16 residues. With 6 bases removed from V and 0 bases from J, the gap between germline ends came to 15 bases.

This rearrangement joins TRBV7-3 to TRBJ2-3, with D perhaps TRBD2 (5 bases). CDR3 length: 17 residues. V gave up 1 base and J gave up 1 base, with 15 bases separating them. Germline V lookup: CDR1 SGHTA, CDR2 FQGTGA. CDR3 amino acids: CASSLKISRTCTDTQYF. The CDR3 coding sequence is TGTGCCAGCAGCTTAAAAATTTCTAGGACTTGCACAGATACGCAGTATTTT.

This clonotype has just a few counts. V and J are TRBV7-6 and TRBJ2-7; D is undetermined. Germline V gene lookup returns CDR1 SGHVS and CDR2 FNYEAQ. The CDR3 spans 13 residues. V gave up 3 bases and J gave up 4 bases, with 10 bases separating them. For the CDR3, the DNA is TGTGCCAGCAGCTTCGCCTTGGGATACGAGCAGTACTTC. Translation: CASSFALGYEQYF.

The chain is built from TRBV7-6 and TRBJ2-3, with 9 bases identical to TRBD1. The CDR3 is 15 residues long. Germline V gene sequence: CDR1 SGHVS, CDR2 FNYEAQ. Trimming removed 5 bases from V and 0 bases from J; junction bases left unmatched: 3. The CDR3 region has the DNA TGTGCCAGCAGCAAGGGACAGGGTAGCACAGATACGCAGTATTTT. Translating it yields CASSKGQGSTDTQYF.

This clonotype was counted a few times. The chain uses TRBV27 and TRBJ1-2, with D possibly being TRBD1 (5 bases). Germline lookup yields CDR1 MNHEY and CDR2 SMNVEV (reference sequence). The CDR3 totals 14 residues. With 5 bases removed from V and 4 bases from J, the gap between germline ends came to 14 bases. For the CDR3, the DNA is TGTGCCAGCAGTCAGTTCGGGGGGGGCTATGGCTACACCTTC. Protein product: CASSQFGGGYGYTF.

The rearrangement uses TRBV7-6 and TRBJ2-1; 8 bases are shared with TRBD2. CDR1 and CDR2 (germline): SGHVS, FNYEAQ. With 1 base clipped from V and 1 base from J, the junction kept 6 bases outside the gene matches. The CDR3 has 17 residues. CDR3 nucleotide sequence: TGTGCCAGCAGCTTAGTTAAATTAGCGGGATCCTACAATGAGCAGTTCTTC. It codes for CASSLVKLAGSYNEQFF.

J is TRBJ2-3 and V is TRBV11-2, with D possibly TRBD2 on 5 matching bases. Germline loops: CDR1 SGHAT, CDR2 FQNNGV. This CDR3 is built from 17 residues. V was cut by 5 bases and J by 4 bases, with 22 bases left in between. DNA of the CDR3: TGTGCCAGCAGCCCCAGGAGTGCGGGCCCCCGTGCAGATACGCAGTATTTT. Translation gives CASSPRSAGPRADTQYF.

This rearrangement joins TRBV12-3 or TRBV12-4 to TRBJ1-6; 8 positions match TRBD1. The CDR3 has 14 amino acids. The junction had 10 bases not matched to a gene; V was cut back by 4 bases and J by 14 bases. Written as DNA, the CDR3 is TGTGCCAGCAGTTCCTACAGGGGGAACTTTGCCCTCCACTTT. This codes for CASSSYRGNFALHF.

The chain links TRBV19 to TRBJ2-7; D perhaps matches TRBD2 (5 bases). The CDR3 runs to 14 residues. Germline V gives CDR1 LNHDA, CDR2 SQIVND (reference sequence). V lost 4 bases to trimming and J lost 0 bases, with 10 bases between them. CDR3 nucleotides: TGTGCCAGTAGTACCAAACTAGACTCCTACGAGCAGTACTTC. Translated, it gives CASSTKLDSYEQYF.

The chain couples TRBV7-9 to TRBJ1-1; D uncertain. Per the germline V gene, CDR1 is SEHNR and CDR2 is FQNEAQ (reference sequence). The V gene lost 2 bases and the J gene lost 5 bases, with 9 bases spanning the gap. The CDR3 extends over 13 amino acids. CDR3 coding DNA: TGTGCCAGCAGCTTAAGGTCGGGAACTGAAGCTTTCTTT. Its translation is CASSLRSGTEAFF.

The chain's CDR3 is CASSFWRRSSYNEQFF. Written as DNA, the CDR3 is TGTGCCAGCAGCTTTTGGCGCCGGAGCTCCTACAATGAGCAGTTCTTC. The rearrangement links TRBV11-2 to TRBJ2-1; no definite D call. Trimming removed 3 bases at V and 0 bases at J, with 12 bases between. This CDR3 has 16 residues. The V gene's germline CDR1 is SGHAT and CDR2 FQNNGV.

The CDR3 DNA follows: TGTGCCAGCAGGACTGGCCGGAGCACAGATACGCAGTATTTT. Translating gives CASRTGRSTDTQYF. The V call is TRBV11-2, the J call TRBJ2-3; D is ambiguous. V was cut by 6 bases and J by 0 bases, with 10 bases left in between. Germline V gene data show CDR1 as SGHAT and CDR2 as FQNNGV. The CDR3 is made up of 14 amino acids.